The 22 T cell receptor beta chains presented below share a single source sample, sequenced in a study of identical twins. Using its own MiXCR run on the 5' RACE reads, TCRdb lists one record per CDR3 protein. The table includes 500,000 to 550,000 distinct CDR3 sequences, around 22% detected once. These data were also reused for a study on yellow fever vaccine responses in identical twins.

Sample: CD4+ T cells sorted from blood. Source of these receptors: a young woman in good health.

V usage is TRBV12-3 or TRBV12-4 and J usage is TRBJ2-5; D gene unclear. The CDR3 spans 15 residues. V lost 5 bases and J 0 bases, leaving 13 bases between the germline ends. CDR3 in amino acids: CASSPSTEYQETQYF. Written as DNA, the CDR3 is TGTGCCAGCAGTCCCTCGACCGAGTACCAAGAGACCCAGTACTTC.

The gene calls are TRBV28 and TRBJ2-5; the D gene is possibly TRBD2 (6 bases). The germline CDR1 and CDR2 sequences are MDHEN and SYDVKM. This CDR3 is 14 amino acids long. Trimming stripped 8 bases from V and 4 bases from J, with 17 bases between. CDR3 amino acids: CASRGVKVVETQYF. CDR3 in DNA: TGTGCCAGCCGCGGGGTTAAAGTAGTAGAGACCCAGTACTTC.

Details on this clonotype: A much larger clone lies one base from this, so it may be a read error. The rearrangement links TRBV10-3 to TRBJ1-1; D remains ambiguous. Between the trimmed V and J ends, which lost 2 bases and 3 bases, there was a span of 4 bases. CDR3 length: 12 amino acids. Germline CDR1 reads ENHRY; CDR2 reads SYGVKD. CDR3 coding DNA: TGTGCCATCAGTGAGATGGACACTGAAGCTTTCTTT. Translated, it gives CAISEMDTEAFF.

The chain links TRBV5-5 to TRBJ2-2; a possible D gene is TRBD2 (6 bases). The CDR3 runs to 14 residues. Germline CDR1 and CDR2: SGHKS and YYEKEE (reference sequence). V was clipped by 0 bases and J by 7 bases, with 10 bases between them. CDR3 coding DNA: TGTGCCAGCAGCTTGGAGACTAGGGACGGGGAGCTGTTTTTT. It is translated as CASSLETRDGELFF.

The chain links TRBV7-3 to TRBJ2-6; a possible D gene is TRBD2 (5 bases). V was clipped by 8 bases and J by 0 bases, with 14 bases between them. The V gene's germline CDR1 is SGHTA and CDR2 FQGTGA. The CDR3 is made up of 16 amino acids. The DNA for the CDR3 is TGTGCCAGCGCACGCTCTGCGGGCTCTGGGGCCAACGTCCTGACTTTC. The encoded protein is CASARSAGSGANVLTF.

This clonotype appeared a few times. This rearrangement joins TRBV12-3 or TRBV12-4 to TRBJ1-1, with no clear D. V was shortened by 6 bases and J by 7 bases, with 12 bases between the two germline ends. CDR3 size: 12 residues. CDR3 amino acids: CASRTSGIEAFF. CDR3 sequence (DNA): TGTGCCAGCAGAACCTCCGGGATTGAAGCTTTCTTT.

In this sample, this clonotype turned up a few times. The chain carries TRBV10-3 and TRBJ1-2, with 8 bases that match TRBD1. With V trimmed by 3 bases and J by 8 bases, 11 bases remained unmatched. The CDR3 runs to 15 residues. CDR1 and CDR2 from the germline V gene are ENHRY and SYGVKD. CDR3 sequence (DNA): TGTGCCATCAGTGATCAGGACAGGGATGGCTACGGCTACACCTTC. Its protein is CAISDQDRDGYGYTF.

The gene calls are TRBV2 and TRBJ1-1, with D possibly being TRBD1 (5 bases). The CDR3 is made up of 15 amino acids. Trimming removed 5 bases from V and 0 bases from J, with 13 bases in between. Per the germline V gene, CDR1 is SNHLY and CDR2 is FYNNEI. CDR3 sequence reads: CASSPLTGLNTEAFF. The CDR3 nucleotides are TGTGCCAGCAGTCCCCTAACAGGTTTGAACACTGAAGCTTTCTTT.

The genes are TRBV7-9 and TRBJ1-6; no reliable D call. This CDR3 is 14 amino acids long. Between the trimmed V and J ends, which lost 2 bases and 7 bases, there was a span of 9 bases. CDR1 SEHNR and CDR2 FQNEAQ come from the germline V gene (reference sequence). The CDR3: CASSLNAANSPLHF. CDR3 nucleotide sequence: TGTGCCAGCAGCTTAAACGCCGCCAATTCACCCCTCCACTTT. Combining the CDR3 with reference TRBV7-9 and TRBJ1-6 gives the whole variable domain DTGVSQNPRHKITKRGQNVTFRCDPISEHNRLYWYRQTLGQGPEFLTYFQNEAQLEKSRLLSDRFSAERPKGSFSTLEIQRTEQGDSAMYLCASSLNAANSPLHFGNGTRLTVT.

This clonotype was seen a handful of times. CDR3 sequence reads: CASSLFRGYNEQFF. For the CDR3, the DNA is TGTGCCAGCAGTTTATTTAGGGGTTACAATGAGCAGTTCTTC. The chain recombines TRBV28 with TRBJ2-1, with a possible D match to TRBD1 (5 bases). This CDR3 contains 14 residues. CDR1 and CDR2 (germline): MDHEN, SYDVKM. The V end lost 1 base, the J end lost 4 bases, and 8 bases lay between the germline ends.

The chain links TRBV20-1 to TRBJ2-7; D is uncertain. The ends were cut back, 0 bases at V and 6 bases at J, with 12 bases in the middle. In germline, CDR1 is DFQATT, CDR2 SNEGSKA (reference sequence). The CDR3 consists of 13 residues. The chain's CDR3 is CSAREVGIFEQYF. In nucleotides, the CDR3 is TGCAGTGCTAGAGAGGTGGGGATTTTCGAGCAGTACTTC.

This clonotype was detected only a few times. V usage is TRBV20-1 and J usage is TRBJ2-3; 7 nucleotides line up with TRBD1. Per germline, CDR1 DFQATT and CDR2 SNEGSKA (reference sequence). Trimming at V came to 2 bases and at J to 4 bases, leaving 3 bases not matched to a gene. The CDR3 has 13 amino acids. The CDR3 DNA is TGCAGTGCTAGACAAGGGACAGCAGATACGCAGTATTTT. Translation gives CSARQGTADTQYF.

The sample holds many counts of this clonotype. This sequence joins TRBV20-1 and TRBJ1-2; D is unresolved. The germline V gene encodes CDR1 DFQATT and CDR2 SNEGSKA (reference sequence). Trimming shortened V by 5 bases and J by 6 bases, and 13 bases separated the two germline ends. This CDR3 comprises 12 residues. The CDR3 sequence is CSAPFSRDGYTF. The CDR3 nucleotides read TGCAGTGCTCCTTTCTCCCGGGATGGCTACACCTTC.

This clonotype appeared a few times. J is TRBJ1-1 and V is TRBV5-1; a weak D match, TRBD1 (5 bases). Germline values: CDR1 SGHRS, CDR2 YFSETQ. This CDR3 spans 12 amino acids. V was trimmed by 3 bases and J by 8 bases, leaving 11 bases between them. CDR3 DNA sequence: TGCGCCAGCAGCTACCCATGGGGGGAAGCTTTCTTT. Amino acid sequence: CASSYPWGEAFF.

This clonotype showed up just a few times. The CDR3 coding sequence is TGCAGTGCCGGACAGGGGATGGGCATTCAGTACTTC. This translates into CSAGQGMGIQYF. V and J are TRBV20-1 and TRBJ2-4, with 9 nucleotides matching TRBD1. The junction had 6 bases not matched to a gene; V was cut back by 6 bases and J by 9 bases. Per germline, CDR1 DFQATT and CDR2 SNEGSKA (reference sequence). There are 12 residues in the CDR3.

This clonotype occurred a few times. This chain connects TRBV11-2 to TRBJ2-5; TRBD2 matches 9 bases. Germline CDR1 is SGHAT and CDR2 is FQNNGV. V lost 3 bases, J lost 5 bases, and 10 bases stayed unmatched. The CDR3 consists of 16 residues. CDR3 amino acids: CASSFSVREGPETQYF. CDR3 nucleotides: TGTGCCAGCAGCTTCTCAGTGCGGGAGGGCCCGGAGACCCAGTACTTC.

The rearrangement links TRBV12-3 or TRBV12-4 to TRBJ2-3; 9 nucleotides line up with TRBD2. The CDR3 covers 16 residues. J was trimmed by 0 bases and V by 3 bases; bases with no gene match: 4. The CDR3 reads CASSFGLASSTDTQYF. The CDR3 region has the DNA TGTGCCAGCAGTTTCGGACTAGCGAGTAGCACAGATACGCAGTATTTT.

As DNA, the CDR3 is TGTGCCAGCAGCTTAAAGGAGGTTATTGGCTACACCTTC. As protein: CASSLKEVIGYTF. This chain joins TRBV7-2 and TRBJ1-2; D remains unclear. This CDR3 comprises 13 residues. Trimming took 2 bases from V and 7 from J, leaving 11 bases between them. The germline V gene has CDR1 SGHTA and CDR2 FQGNSA.

This clonotype was observed a few times. The genes are TRBV7-9 and TRBJ2-5; TRBD2 agrees at 14 bases. V lost 4 bases to trimming and J lost 4 bases; unmatched junction nucleotides: 8. The CDR3 totals 17 residues. In germline, CDR1 is SEHNR, CDR2 FQNEAQ (reference sequence). CDR3 sequence: CASSSRTSGGRRETQYF. The CDR3 DNA reads TGTGCCAGCAGCTCCCGGACTAGCGGGGGGAGGCGAGAGACCCAGTACTTC.

This chain joins TRBV28 and TRBJ2-7; 8 bases map to TRBD2. Germline lookup yields CDR1 MDHEN and CDR2 SYDVKM. CDR3 length: 14 amino acids. V was pared by 5 bases and J by 4 bases, with 7 bases of the junction left unmatched. The CDR3 here is CASSRAAGEYEQYF. CDR3 nucleotides: TGTGCCAGCAGTCGGGCAGCGGGAGAATACGAGCAGTACTTC. Drawing the rest from reference TRBV28 and TRBJ2-7, the complete variable domain is DVKVTQSSRYLVKRTGEKVFLECVQDMDHENMFWYRQDPGLGLRLIYFSYDVKMKEKGDIPEGYSVSREKKERFSLILESASTNQTSMYLCASSRAAGEYEQYFGPGTRLTVT.

This clonotype showed up just a few times. This chain connects TRBV5-5 to TRBJ2-2; 9 bases are a match to TRBD1. CDR3 length equals 15 residues. Germline-derived CDR1 and CDR2 are SGHKS and YYEKEE (reference sequence). J gave up 4 bases and V 1 base, and 2 bases lay outside the gene matches. CDR3 nucleotides: TGTGCCAGCAGCTTGACAGGGGGCGTCACCGGGGAGCTGTTTTTT. Its protein product is CASSLTGGVTGELFF.

The chain employs TRBV3-1 and TRBJ2-4; perhaps D is TRBD1 or TRBD2 (6 bases each). The germline gives CDR1 LGHDT, CDR2 YNNKEL (reference sequence). V gave up 5 bases and J gave up 1 base, with 12 bases separating them. The CDR3 extends over 15 amino acids. CDR3 in DNA: TGTGCCAGCAGCGGAGGGGGTTCGGCCAAAAACATTCAGTACTTC. Its translation is CASSGGGSAKNIQYF.